This T cell receptor beta chain was retrieved from a study of T cell responses to AZD1222 COVID-19 vaccine (dated by TCRdb to the early 2020s). Regarding the complete study: TCR sequencing was performed for about 250 trial participants, of whom roughly 200 were given two doses of AZD1222 and 26 were given two doses of MenACWY control vaccine. Enrollment into the trials was organized by age into subgroups of 18-55, 56-69 and 70-plus years, and those subgroups contained roughly 150, 30 and 60 TCR-sequenced participants, respectively.

Here V drops 5 bases and J drops 7 bases, and the junction holds 5 bases not matched to any gene. The CDR3 holds 14 amino acids from the cysteine to the phenylalanine. Of all the DNA, just the CDR3 is kept, 42 bases in frame from base 1. Based on the germline V gene, the CDR1 and CDR2 sequences are LGHNA and YSLEER. Interpreted using the paper, the time point label stands for: about 28 days (+/-7) after the second vaccine dose. Because spike-specific TCR depth and breadth did not differ between the two schedules, AZD1222 recipients who got a second dose at roughly 4 weeks were pooled with those who got a second dose at roughly 12 weeks. Vaccinee samples were obtained from the UK trials COV001 and COV002, which included a single-blind randomized controlled phase 2/3 trial of AZD1222 (ChAdOx1 nCoV-19) in healthy adults. For TCRbeta chain sequencing, PBMC samples from trial participants were taken at day 0 and at day 28 after the second dose.

Overall study outcomes, separate from this receptor: Conclusions about previously exposed vaccinees are limited, since just a handful of AZD1222 recipients were seropositive for SARS-CoV-2 at baseline. After two AZD1222 doses, both the breadth and the depth of spike-specific TCRs were significantly higher than at day 0 and than in MenACWY recipients. Epitopes outside the regions mutated in the B.1.351 and B.1.1.7 variants were reportedly recognized by nearly half of the unique spike-specific TCRs. The vaccine-associated CD4 TCRs covered the entire spike protein, and the dominant responses fell in regions 160-218 and 743-854. Because no samples from the day 14 peak response were available, repertoires could be characterized only after the peak T cell response. The 56-69-year group was small, and its depth increase did not reach significance, likely because of low power. Most participants were white British and females outnumbered males, and the authors suggested that clonal diversity may have been underestimated.

Worth noting for this clone: The antigen this receptor binds is unknown. It has no much larger one-base neighbor in the sample; base qualities were not kept.

The CDR3 regions of human TCRbeta chains were analyzed by immunosequencing. As for the authors' bioinformatics: Repertoire TCRs were matched against a reference library of SARS-CoV-2-specific TCRs generated with the MIRA antigen-specificity platform. Breadth was defined as the fraction of unique TCRs that were SARS-CoV-2-associated. Depth was defined as the fraction of total T cells that were SARS-CoV-2-associated. Using the MIRA data, every spike-specific TCR was mapped to the spike region that the TCR reacted to and assigned to either a CD4 or a CD8 class. Log10-transformed breadth and depth values were compared by one-way ANOVA with Sidak's multiple comparisons tests. The source is immuneACCESS, and TCRdb retained only in-frame sequences with V and J called. Part of the clones is not carried over; for the studies checked, unresolved V genes explain less than half of this, and the remainder is unexplained. That table supplies the V and J calls and clone size; D and trimming were determined from the DNA. A total of around 130,000 clones appear in this sample, around 89% of them only once. The ten top clones hold approximately 9.8% of the sample.

The V and J genes are TRBV4-3 and TRBJ1-6; a stretch of 7 junction bases matches TRBD1. This TCR came from an adult who received the AZD1222 COVID-19 vaccine. Sequencing was performed on peripheral blood, taken 28 days after the second AZD1222 dose. The CDR3 corresponds to CASSDRARNSPLHF. At the DNA level, the sequence is TGCGCCAGCAGCGACAGGGCTAGGAATTCACCCCTCCACTTT.